These 7 T cell receptor beta chains originate from one sample sequenced in a study of T cells in Graves' hyperthyroidism and ophthalmopathy. What was amplified from RNA transcripts were TCR beta CDR3 regions. The HTBI primer set was used in a first-round RT-PCR of the TCR CDR3. TCRdb ran MiXCR on the multiplex PCR reads and lists one entry per CDR3 protein. The sample lists approximately 710,000 distinct CDR3 sequences, 15% to 20% occurring once. Sequenced material: blood. The receptors here all came from a man aged 45-65 years with Graves' hyperthyroidism.

This clonotype showed up just a few times. The chain combines TRBV3-1 with TRBJ2-3; 10 bases map to TRBD2. The V gene end was trimmed by 1 base and the J gene end by 3 bases; junction bases not matched to a gene: 10. Germline V gene sequence: CDR1 LGHDT, CDR2 YNNKEL (reference sequence). The CDR3 is made up of 18 amino acids. The CDR3 region has the DNA TGTGCCAGCAGCCAAGGTACACTAGCGGGGAAAAGAACAGATACGCAGTATTTT. Amino acid sequence: CASSQGTLAGKRTDTQYF.

This clonotype appeared many times. The rearrangement joins TRBV6-2 or TRBV6-3 to TRBJ2-5, with D tentatively TRBD1 or TRBD2 (5 bases each). With 6 bases removed from V and 7 bases from J, the gap between germline ends came to 18 bases. The germline CDR1 and CDR2 sequences are MNHEY and SVGEGT. The CDR3 loop spans 14 amino acids. This CDR3 reads CASSLGPPGGTQYF. CDR3 DNA: TGTGCCAGCAGCTTAGGGCCCCCTGGGGGGACCCAGTACTTC.

The sample holds many counts of this clonotype. The V and J genes are TRBV29-1 and TRBJ2-1; D ambiguous. V was clipped by 6 bases and J by 4 bases, with 13 bases between them. This CDR3 comprises 13 residues. Germline V gene sequence: CDR1 SQVTM, CDR2 ANQGSEA. The CDR3: CSVAPDLYNEQFF. The CDR3 DNA reads as TGCAGCGTAGCCCCCGACTTATACAATGAGCAGTTCTTC.

This sequence joins TRBV12-3 or TRBV12-4 and TRBJ2-1; TRBD2 matches at 16 bases. V shed 6 bases, J shed 0 bases, and the junction held 11 bases outside the gene matches. The CDR3 length is 20 residues. The CDR3 loop reads CASSPAGTSGRVGSYNEQFF. The CDR3 region has the DNA TGTGCCAGCAGCCCCGCCGGGACTAGCGGGAGGGTTGGCTCCTACAATGAGCAGTTCTTC.

The genes are TRBV25-1 and TRBJ2-5, with TRBD1 identical over 7 bases. CDR1 and CDR2 (germline): MGHDK, SYGVNS. The CDR3 is made up of 14 amino acids. Losses at the gene ends were 5 bases for V and 3 bases for J; bases not matched to a gene: 6. The CDR3 protein is CASSRYTGEETQYF. The DNA for the CDR3 is TGTGCCAGCAGTAGATATACAGGGGAAGAGACCCAGTACTTC.

A remark on this clonotype: A much larger clone differs from this one at a single base, so this may be a read error. CDR3 DNA: TGTGCCAGCAGTCCCCGACGGGGAACCAATCAGCCCCAGCATTTT. Encoded protein: CASSPRRGTNQPQHF. The chain combines TRBV28 with TRBJ1-5; no firm D call. V lost 5 bases and J lost 3, with 14 bases in between. The CDR3 consists of 15 residues. Germline lookup yields CDR1 MDHEN and CDR2 SYDVKM.

The V gene is TRBV5-1, the J gene TRBJ1-1, with D maybe TRBD1 (5 bases). Between the trimmed V and J ends, which lost 0 bases and 1 base, there was a span of 7 bases. Per the germline V gene, CDR1 is SGHRS and CDR2 is YFSETQ. This CDR3 has 14 amino acids. CDR3 DNA sequence: TGCGCCAGCAGCTTGGAGGGGACGAACACTGAAGCTTTCTTT. Residues: CASSLEGTNTEAFF.